Sequencing of this T cell receptor beta chain was carried out in a study of cytomegalovirus exposure and HLA in healthy donors. Assay: immunoSEQ multiplex PCR; the TCRdb copy retains only in-frame clones and omits some. The table includes about 73,000 clones, approximately 90% detected once. Of note for this clone: Its antigen is still unknown.

The donors were members of the validation cohort comprising 120 subjects, separate from the roughly 690-subject first cohort. Germline CDR1 and CDR2: WNHNN and SYGVQD (reference sequence). There are 16 residues in the CDR3. V lost 0 bases to trimming and J lost 3 bases; unmatched junction nucleotides: 4. Study-level points and caveats: Clusters of TCRs from the first cohort tended to co-occur in the roughly 120 validation repertoires (as a later analysis found). According to the study, roughly 180 TCR beta chains were cytomegalovirus-associated. Reports described diagnosis of cytomegalovirus status by the classifier as highly specific and sensitive.

The chain links TRBV10-1 to TRBJ2-3; 9 bases map to TRBD2. This clonotype was sampled from a woman younger than 35 in good health and CMV-seropositive. Material for sequencing was PBMCs. The CDR3 DNA follows: TGCGCCAGCAGTGAGTCCCCTAGCGGGATAACAGATACGCAGTATTTT. Translated, it gives CASSESPSGITDTQYF.